Listed below are T cell receptor beta chains from one sample, sequenced in a study of patients and donors after allogeneic stem cell transplantation. TCRdb reprocessed the RT-PCR reads via MiXCR and lists one record per CDR3 protein. The repertoire has 900,000 to 1,000,000 distinct CDR3 sequences, about a sixth of them found once; the top ten carry around 6%. The sequenced sample was blood, either unsorted or a sorted T cell fraction (not recorded which). Receptors originate from a human donor who was either an allogeneic HSCT recipient or a stem cell or donor lymphocyte infusion donor (not recorded which). It is not recorded whose cells these are; they may come from a transplant donor. Both conserved end residues are trimmed from each CDR3. Fields, in order: CDR3 length, V gene, CDR3 protein.

11 | TRBV5-1 | ASSLDREVAAF
16 | TRBV12-3/TRBV12-4 | ASSLRGGVVGGANVLT
9 | TRBV24-1 | ATSDYSGYT
11 | TRBV7-2 | ASSPYPLGEQY
13 | TRBV20-1 | SARVFLLKYNEQF
10 | TRBV12-3/TRBV12-4 | ASSLIGGSAF
9 | TRBV6-5 | ASSESTEQF
14 | TRBV21-1 | ASSKERRFTKNIQY
11 | TRBV5-6 | ASEGAKGETQY
17 | TRBV30 | AWRTPGLAGDAAKNIQY
14 | TRBV5-1 | ASSLRQGARTGEQY
10 | TRBV29-1 | SVDQGRDEQF
14 | TRBV12-3/TRBV12-4 | ASSFPQGQGGNTIY
13 | TRBV6-2/TRBV6-3 | ASSHWTATNEKLF
13 | TRBV4-1 | ASTKGTSGKDEQF
13 | TRBV11-1 | ASSSRDRANYEQY
12 | TRBV3-1 | ASSQEWDTGELF
9 | TRBV7-3 | ASSFQGESF
11 | TRBV5-1 | ASSLGQKDEAF
11 | TRBV7-9 | ASAGTDYNEQF
13 | TRBV7-6 | ASSPGLIQPYEQY
11 | TRBV12-3/TRBV12-4 | ASSPRRTGELF
14 | TRBV12-3/TRBV12-4 | ASSDATDRNLYGYT
15 | TRBV27 | ASSRGLQSLAKNIQY
14 | TRBV6-2/TRBV6-3 | ASSTQGAPGYNEQF
10 | TRBV20-1 | SAQPMNTKAF
10 | TRBV6-1 | ATSMGNYGYT
13 | TRBV6-1 | ASRNHPGDTDTQY
13 | TRBV6-5 | ASSYGQGMNTEAF
10 | TRBV29-1 | SVEDSNEKLF
15 | TRBV25-1 | ASSQFDGQGGKYGYT
12 | TRBV5-1 | ASSEGLAQNTQY
15 | TRBV5-1 | ASSLVPGTGAKNIQY
15 | TRBV6-5 | ASSYSVLGLDAYEQY
11 | TRBV2 | ASRWDLYNEQF
12 | TRBV6-1 | ASRLSGSTDTQY
13 | TRBV7-6 | ASSPLAGHTGELF
12 | TRBV3-1 | ASSQGRAGETQY
13 | TRBV20-1 | SARGSGTSNQPQH
14 | TRBV7-3 | ASSLQLAANTGELF
15 | TRBV27 | ASSFQLPTGGNTEAF
10 | TRBV9 | ASSVGNYGYT
12 | TRBV9 | ASSVYGQAEKLF
12 | TRBV20-1 | SARGDRGTSPLH
14 | TRBV30 | AWSVKGGVDGNTIY